This T cell receptor beta chain emerged from a study of cytomegalovirus exposure and HLA in healthy donors. Study-wide findings and caveats: In an earlier analysis, productive rearrangement rates for most beta V segments clustered near 87% or 30%. A later analysis found common viral pathogens apparently linked to several of the most significant clusters. Some segments of the V type, notably TRBV6-2 and TRBV6-3, were excluded as indistinguishable.

The CDR3 covers 14 residues. Per germline, CDR1 LNHNV and CDR2 YYDKDF (reference sequence). Trimming shortened V by 10 bases and J by 7 bases, and 20 bases separated the two germline ends. A multiplex PCR was run with 60 Vbeta primers and 13 Jbeta primers. Some clones are missing from TCRdb's copy, which holds only in-frame ones; the method was immunoSEQ multiplex PCR. The data show some 130,000 clones, 79% seen once. Comment on this clone: Its cognate antigen is unknown.

Material: PBMCs. The rearrangement links TRBV15 to TRBJ1-5; a possible D gene is TRBD1 (5 bases). This sequence was found in a man between 40 and 49 years old in good health and CMV-seropositive. The CDR3 bases are TGTGCCATTTCACGGGGGGGTGGCGGGCAGCCCCAGCATTTT. This gives the protein CAISRGGGGQPQHF.